The source of this T cell receptor beta chain is a study of blood T cell repertoires in COVID-19. Researchers sorted participants into cohorts using their self-reported clinical history. This clone was counted a single time. Unmatched junction bases numbered 8, after V lost 3 bases and J lost 4 bases. CDR3 length: 16 residues. The V gene's germline CDR1 is SGHRS and CDR2 YFSETQ. Generated by immunoSEQ multiplex PCR, the TCRdb table keeps only in-frame clones and is missing some. The sample contains a few hundred thousand clones, about 86% of which appear only once. Sequencing was carried out using PBMCs or T cells enriched from blood (not recorded which). The chain is built from TRBV5-1 and TRBJ2-2, with 8 bases identical to TRBD2. This clonotype originated in a middle-aged woman with acute COVID-19. The CDR3 DNA reads as TGCGCCAGCAGCTCCAGCGGGAGAGAGGGCACCGGGGAGCTGTTTTTT. Encoded protein: CASSSSGREGTGELFF.